This entry is about one TCR beta chain. This sample was included in a study of blood T cell repertoires in COVID-19. Repertoires were generated with immunoSEQ multiplex PCR, while TCRdb's copy carries only in-frame clones and drops some. The sample lists some 120,000 clones, approximately 85% seen once, with around 27% in the top ten. Germline V CDR1 and CDR2: ENHRY, SYGVKD. Trimming cost V 0 bases and J 1 base, with 15 bases left between them. The CDR3 extends over 18 amino acids. This receptor was taken from a woman aged 80 or over with acute or convalescent COVID-19. V is TRBV10-3 and J is TRBJ2-2, with a possible D match to TRBD1 (6 bases). Sequences were obtained from peripheral blood. Written as DNA, the CDR3 is TGTGCCATCAGTGAGTCGGCCTACGGGGACAAGAACACCGGGGAGCTGTTTTTT. Residues: CAISESAYGDKNTGELFF.